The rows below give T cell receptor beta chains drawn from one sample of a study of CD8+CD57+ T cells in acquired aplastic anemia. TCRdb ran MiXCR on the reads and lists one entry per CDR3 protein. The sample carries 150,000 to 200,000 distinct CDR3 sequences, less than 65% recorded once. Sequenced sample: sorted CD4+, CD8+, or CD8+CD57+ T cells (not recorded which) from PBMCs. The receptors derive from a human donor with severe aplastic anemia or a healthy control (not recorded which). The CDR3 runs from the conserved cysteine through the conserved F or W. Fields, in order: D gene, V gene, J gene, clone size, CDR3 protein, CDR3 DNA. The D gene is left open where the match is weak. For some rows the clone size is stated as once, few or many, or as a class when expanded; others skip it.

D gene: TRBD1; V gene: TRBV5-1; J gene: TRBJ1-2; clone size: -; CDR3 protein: CASSPAQGTYGYTF; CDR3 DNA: TGCGCCAGCAGCCCGGCACAGGGGACCTATGGCTACACCTTC
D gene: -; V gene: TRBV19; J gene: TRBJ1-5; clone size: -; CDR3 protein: CATLPRVGNSNQPQHF; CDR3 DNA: TGTGCCACTCTTCCCCGGGTGGGCAATAGCAATCAGCCCCAGCATTTT
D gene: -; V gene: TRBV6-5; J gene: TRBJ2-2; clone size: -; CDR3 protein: CASSTGLFATGELFF; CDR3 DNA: TGTGCCAGCAGTACAGGACTATTTGCCACCGGGGAGCTGTTTTTT
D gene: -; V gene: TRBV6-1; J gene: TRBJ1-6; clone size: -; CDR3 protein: CASSYGRGYSPLHF; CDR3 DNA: TGCGCCAGCAGTTACGGACGGGGATATTCACCCCTCCACTTT
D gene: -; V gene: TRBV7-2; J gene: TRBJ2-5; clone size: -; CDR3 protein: CASSDLALQETQYF; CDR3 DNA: TGTGCCAGCAGTGACTTAGCGCTCCAAGAGACCCAGTACTTC
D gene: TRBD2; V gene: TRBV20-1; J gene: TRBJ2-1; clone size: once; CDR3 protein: CSAGLDYNEQFF; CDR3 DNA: TGCAGTGCGGGACTAGACTACAATGAGCAGTTCTTC
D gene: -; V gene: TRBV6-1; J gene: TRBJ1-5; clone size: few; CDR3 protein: CASSEVRGDNQPQHF; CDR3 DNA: TGTGCCAGCAGTGAAGTGCGGGGGGACAATCAGCCCCAGCATTTT
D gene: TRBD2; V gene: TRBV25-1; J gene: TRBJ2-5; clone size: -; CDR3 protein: CASSEYPLAGEETQYF; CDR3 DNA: TGTGCCAGCAGTGAATACCCACTAGCGGGAGAAGAGACCCAGTACTTC
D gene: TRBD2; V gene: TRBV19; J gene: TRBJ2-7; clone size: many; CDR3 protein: CASSPSGGASYEQYF; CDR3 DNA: TGTGCCAGTAGCCCTAGCGGGGGGGCCTCCTACGAGCAGTACTTC
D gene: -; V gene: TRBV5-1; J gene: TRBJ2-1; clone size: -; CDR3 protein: CASSLDGDSYNEQFF; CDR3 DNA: TGCGCCAGCAGCTTGGATGGCGATTCCTACAATGAGCAGTTCTTC
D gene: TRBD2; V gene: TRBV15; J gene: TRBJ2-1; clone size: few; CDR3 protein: CATSREGLADYNEQFF; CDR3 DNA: TGTGCCACCAGCAGAGAAGGACTAGCGGATTACAATGAGCAGTTCTTC
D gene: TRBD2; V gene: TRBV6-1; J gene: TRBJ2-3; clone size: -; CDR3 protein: CASSPYPGLAGATDTQYF; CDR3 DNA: TGTGCCAGCAGCCCTTATCCCGGACTAGCGGGGGCCACAGATACGCAGTATTTT
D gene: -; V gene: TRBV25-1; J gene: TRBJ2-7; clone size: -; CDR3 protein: CASSPRSGDYEQYF; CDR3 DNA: TGTGCCAGCAGCCCAAGGTCGGGAGACTACGAGCAGTACTTC
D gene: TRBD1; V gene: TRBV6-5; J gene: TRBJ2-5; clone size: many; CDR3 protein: CASRTGGSVGETQYF; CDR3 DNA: TGTGCCAGCAGGACAGGGGGCTCTGTCGGAGAGACCCAGTACTTC
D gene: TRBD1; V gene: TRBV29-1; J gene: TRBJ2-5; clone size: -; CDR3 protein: CSVTGGQETQYF; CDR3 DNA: TGCAGCGTCACAGGGGGCCAAGAGACCCAGTACTTC
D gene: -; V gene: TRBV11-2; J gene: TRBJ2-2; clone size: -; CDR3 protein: CASSLIGLAGELFF; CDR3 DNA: TGTGCCAGCAGCTTAATCGGTCTAGCGGGGGAGCTGTTTTTT
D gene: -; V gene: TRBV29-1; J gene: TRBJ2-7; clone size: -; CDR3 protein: CSVEVWGGFYEQYF; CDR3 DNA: TGCAGCGTTGAAGTGTGGGGCGGTTTCTACGAGCAGTACTTC
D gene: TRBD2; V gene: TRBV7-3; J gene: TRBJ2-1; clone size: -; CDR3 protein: CASSYGVKAGDNEQFF; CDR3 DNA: TGTGCCAGCAGCTATGGGGTAAAAGCGGGAGACAATGAGCAGTTCTTC
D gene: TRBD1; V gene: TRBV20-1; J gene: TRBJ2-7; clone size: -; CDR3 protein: CSGVTGGHEQYF; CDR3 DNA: TGCAGTGGGGTCACAGGGGGTCACGAGCAGTACTTC
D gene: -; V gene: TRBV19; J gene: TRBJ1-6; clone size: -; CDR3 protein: CASSLVPGNSPLHF; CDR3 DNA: TGTGCCAGTAGTCTGGTCCCCGGTAATTCACCCCTCCACTTT
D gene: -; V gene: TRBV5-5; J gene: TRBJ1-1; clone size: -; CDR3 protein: CASSGGVNTEAFF; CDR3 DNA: TGTGCCAGCAGCGGAGGGGTGAACACTGAAGCTTTCTTT
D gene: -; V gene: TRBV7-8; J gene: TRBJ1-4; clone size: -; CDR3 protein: CASSLEGFPNEKLFF; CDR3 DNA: TGTGCCAGCAGCTTAGAAGGTTTCCCTAATGAAAAACTGTTTTTT
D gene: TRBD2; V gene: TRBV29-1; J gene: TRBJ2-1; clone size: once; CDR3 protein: CSVEDLPSGGYNEQFF; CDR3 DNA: TGCAGCGTTGAAGATCTTCCTAGCGGGGGCTACAATGAGCAGTTCTTC
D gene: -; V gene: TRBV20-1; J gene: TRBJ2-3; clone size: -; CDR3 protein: CSALTRGADTQYF; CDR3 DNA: TGCAGTGCTCTAACCAGGGGGGCAGATACGCAGTATTTT